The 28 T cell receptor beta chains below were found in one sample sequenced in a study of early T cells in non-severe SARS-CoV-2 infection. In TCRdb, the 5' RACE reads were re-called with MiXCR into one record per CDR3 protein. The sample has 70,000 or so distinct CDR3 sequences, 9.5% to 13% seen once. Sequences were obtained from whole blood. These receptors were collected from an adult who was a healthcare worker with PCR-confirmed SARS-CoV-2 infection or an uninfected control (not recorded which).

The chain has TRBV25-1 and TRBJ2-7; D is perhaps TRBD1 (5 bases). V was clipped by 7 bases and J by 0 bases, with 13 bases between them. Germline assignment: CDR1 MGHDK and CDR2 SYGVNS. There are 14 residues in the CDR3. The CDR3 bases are TGTGCCAGCACTGACAGCCTAAGCTCCTACGAGCAGTACTTC. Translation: CASTDSLSSYEQYF.

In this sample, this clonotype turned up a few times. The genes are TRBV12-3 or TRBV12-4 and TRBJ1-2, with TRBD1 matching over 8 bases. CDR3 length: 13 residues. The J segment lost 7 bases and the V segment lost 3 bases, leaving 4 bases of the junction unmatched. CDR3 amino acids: CASSFAGGFGYTF. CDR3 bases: TGTGCCAGCAGTTTTGCAGGGGGCTTTGGCTACACCTTC.

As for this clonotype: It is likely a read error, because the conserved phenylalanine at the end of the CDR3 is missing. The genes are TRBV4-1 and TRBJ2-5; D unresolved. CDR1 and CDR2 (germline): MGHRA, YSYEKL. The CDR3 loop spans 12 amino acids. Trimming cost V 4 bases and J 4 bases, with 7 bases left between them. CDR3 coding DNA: TGCGCCAGCAGCCCCTCCGGAGAGACCCAGTACTCC. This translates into CASSPSGETQYS.

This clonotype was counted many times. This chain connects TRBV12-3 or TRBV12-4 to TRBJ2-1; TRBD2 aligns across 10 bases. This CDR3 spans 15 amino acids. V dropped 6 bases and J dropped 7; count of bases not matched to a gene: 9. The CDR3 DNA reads TGTGCCAGCAGCCTCCGGACTAGCGGTCAGAATGAGCAGTTCTTC. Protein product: CASSLRTSGQNEQFF.

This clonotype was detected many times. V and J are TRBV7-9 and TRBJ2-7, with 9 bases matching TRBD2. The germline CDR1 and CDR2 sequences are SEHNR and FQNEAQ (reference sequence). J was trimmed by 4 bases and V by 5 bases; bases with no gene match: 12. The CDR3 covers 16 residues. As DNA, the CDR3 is TGTGCCAGCAGCCCCGCGGCTAGCGGGGTGCCATACGAGCAGTACTTC. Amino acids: CASSPAASGVPYEQYF.

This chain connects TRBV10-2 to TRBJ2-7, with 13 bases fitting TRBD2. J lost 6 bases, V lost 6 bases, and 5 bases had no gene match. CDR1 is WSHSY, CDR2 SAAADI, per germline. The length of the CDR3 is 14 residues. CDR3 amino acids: CASSRTSGSLEQYF. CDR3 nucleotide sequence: TGCGCCAGCAGCCGGACTAGCGGGAGCCTCGAGCAGTACTTC.

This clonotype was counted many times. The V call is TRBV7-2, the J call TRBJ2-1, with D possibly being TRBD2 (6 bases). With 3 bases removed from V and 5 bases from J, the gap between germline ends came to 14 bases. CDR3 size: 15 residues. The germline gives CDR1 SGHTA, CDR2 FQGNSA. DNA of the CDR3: TGTGCCAGCAGCTTTGGGGGGAGTGGGAACAATGAGCAGTTCTTC. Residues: CASSFGGSGNNEQFF.

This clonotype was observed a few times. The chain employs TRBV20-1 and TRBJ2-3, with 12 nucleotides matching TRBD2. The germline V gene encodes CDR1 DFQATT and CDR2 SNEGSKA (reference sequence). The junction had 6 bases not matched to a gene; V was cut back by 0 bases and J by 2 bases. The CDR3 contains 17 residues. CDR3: CSARDQASGGDTDTQYF. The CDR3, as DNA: TGCAGTGCTAGAGATCAGGCTAGCGGGGGGGACACAGATACGCAGTATTTT.

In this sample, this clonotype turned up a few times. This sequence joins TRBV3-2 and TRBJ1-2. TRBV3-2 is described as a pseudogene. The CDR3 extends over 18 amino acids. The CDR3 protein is CASSHCEHLDRCGYGYTF. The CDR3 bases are TGTGCCAGCAGCCACTGCGAACATCTCGATCGATGTGGCTATGGCTACACCTTC.

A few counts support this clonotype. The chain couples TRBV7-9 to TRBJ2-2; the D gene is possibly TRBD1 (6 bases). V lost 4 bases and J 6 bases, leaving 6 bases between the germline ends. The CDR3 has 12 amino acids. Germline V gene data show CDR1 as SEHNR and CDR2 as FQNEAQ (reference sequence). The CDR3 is CASSYRAGELFF. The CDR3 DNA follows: TGTGCCAGCAGCTACAGGGCCGGGGAGCTGTTTTTT.

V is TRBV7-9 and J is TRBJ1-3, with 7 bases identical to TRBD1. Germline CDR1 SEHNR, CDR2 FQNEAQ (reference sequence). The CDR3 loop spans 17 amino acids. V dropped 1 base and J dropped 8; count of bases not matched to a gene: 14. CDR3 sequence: CASSLERGGVFGYTIYF. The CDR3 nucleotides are TGTGCCAGCAGCTTAGAGAGAGGGGGCGTCTTTGGCTACACCATATATTTT.

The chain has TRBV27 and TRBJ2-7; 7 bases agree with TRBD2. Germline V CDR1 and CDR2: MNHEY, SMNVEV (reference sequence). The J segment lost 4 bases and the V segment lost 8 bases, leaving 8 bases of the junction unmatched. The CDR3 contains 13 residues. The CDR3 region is CASRGLEGYEQYF. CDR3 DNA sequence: TGTGCCAGCCGAGGACTAGAGGGGTACGAGCAGTACTTC.

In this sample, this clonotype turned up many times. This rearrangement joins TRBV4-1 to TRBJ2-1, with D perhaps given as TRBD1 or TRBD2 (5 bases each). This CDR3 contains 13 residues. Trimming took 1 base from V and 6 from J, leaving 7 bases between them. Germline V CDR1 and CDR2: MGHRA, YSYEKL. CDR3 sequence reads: CASSQAGPNEQFF. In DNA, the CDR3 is TGCGCCAGCAGCCAAGCGGGGCCCAATGAGCAGTTCTTC.

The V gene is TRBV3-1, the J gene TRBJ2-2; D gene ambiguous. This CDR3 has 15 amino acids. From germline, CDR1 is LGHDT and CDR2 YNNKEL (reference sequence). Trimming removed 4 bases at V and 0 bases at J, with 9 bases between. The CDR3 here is CASSRGLTNTGELFF. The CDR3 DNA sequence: TGTGCCAGCAGCCGGGGTCTGACGAACACCGGGGAGCTGTTTTTT.

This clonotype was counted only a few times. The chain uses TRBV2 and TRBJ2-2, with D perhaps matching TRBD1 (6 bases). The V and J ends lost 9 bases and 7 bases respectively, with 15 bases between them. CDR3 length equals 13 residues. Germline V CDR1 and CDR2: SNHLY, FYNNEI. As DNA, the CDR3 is TGTGCCAGTCGGATTGGGGGCAACGGGGAGCTGTTTTTT. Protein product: CASRIGGNGELFF.

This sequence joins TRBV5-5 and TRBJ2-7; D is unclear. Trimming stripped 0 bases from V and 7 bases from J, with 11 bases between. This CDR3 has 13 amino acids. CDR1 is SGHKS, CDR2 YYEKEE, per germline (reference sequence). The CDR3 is CASSLVSAKEQYF. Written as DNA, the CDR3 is TGTGCCAGCAGCTTGGTTTCAGCCAAGGAGCAGTACTTC.

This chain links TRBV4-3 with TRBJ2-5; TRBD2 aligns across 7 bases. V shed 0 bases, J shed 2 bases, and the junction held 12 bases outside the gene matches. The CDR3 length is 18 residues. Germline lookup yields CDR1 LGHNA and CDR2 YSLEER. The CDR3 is CASSQERLAGGGQETQYF. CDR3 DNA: TGCGCCAGCAGCCAAGAGAGATTAGCGGGTGGGGGGCAAGAGACCCAGTACTTC.

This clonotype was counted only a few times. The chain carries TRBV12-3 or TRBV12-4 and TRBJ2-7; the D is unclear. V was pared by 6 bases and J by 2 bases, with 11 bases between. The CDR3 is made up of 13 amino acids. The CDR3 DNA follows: TGTGCCAGCAGCCTGGATCAGCCCTACGAGCAGTACTTC. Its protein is CASSLDQPYEQYF.

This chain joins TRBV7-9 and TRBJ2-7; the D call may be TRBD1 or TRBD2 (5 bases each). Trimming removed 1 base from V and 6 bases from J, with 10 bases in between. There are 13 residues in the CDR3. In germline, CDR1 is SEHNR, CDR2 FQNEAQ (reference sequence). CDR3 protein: CASSLGTRGEQYF. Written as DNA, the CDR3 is TGTGCCAGCAGCTTAGGCACGAGGGGCGAGCAGTACTTC.

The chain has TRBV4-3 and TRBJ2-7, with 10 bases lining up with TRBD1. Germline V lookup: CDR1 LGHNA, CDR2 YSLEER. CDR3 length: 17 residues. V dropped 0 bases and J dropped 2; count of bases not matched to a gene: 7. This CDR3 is CASSQDYAGTGAYEQYF. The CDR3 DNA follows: TGCGCCAGCAGCCAAGACTATGCCGGGACAGGGGCCTACGAGCAGTACTTC.

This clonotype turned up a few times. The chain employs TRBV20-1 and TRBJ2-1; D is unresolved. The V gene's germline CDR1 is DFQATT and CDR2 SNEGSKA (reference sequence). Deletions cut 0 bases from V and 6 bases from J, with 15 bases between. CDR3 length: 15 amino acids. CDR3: CSARDPRTDINEQFF. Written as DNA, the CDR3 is TGCAGTGCTAGAGATCCAAGAACTGATATCAATGAGCAGTTCTTC.

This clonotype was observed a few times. The CDR3 nucleotides are TGTGCCAGCAGCTTGCTAGCGGGAGGGTACAATGAGCAGTTCTTC. Translation: CASSLLAGGYNEQFF. The chain recombines TRBV5-4 with TRBJ2-1, with 12 nucleotides matching TRBD2. Germline assignment: CDR1 SGHNT and CDR2 YYREEE (reference sequence). The CDR3 contains 15 residues. Unmatched junction bases numbered 0, after V lost 1 base and J lost 4 bases.

CDR3 residues: CASSFPTGTNTDTQYF. As DNA, the CDR3 is TGTGCCAGCAGCTTTCCGACAGGGACCAACACAGATACGCAGTATTTT. The rearrangement joins TRBV7-9 to TRBJ2-3; 7 bases agree with TRBD1. The ends lost 3 bases at V and 2 bases at J; junction bases unmatched: 8. Per germline, CDR1 SEHNR and CDR2 FQNEAQ (reference sequence). This CDR3 is built from 16 residues.

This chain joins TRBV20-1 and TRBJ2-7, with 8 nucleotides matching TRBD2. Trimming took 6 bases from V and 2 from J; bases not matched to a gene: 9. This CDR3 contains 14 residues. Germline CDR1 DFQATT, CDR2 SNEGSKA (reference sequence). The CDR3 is CSASASGFAYEQYF. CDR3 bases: TGCAGTGCGTCGGCTAGCGGGTTTGCCTACGAGCAGTACTTC.

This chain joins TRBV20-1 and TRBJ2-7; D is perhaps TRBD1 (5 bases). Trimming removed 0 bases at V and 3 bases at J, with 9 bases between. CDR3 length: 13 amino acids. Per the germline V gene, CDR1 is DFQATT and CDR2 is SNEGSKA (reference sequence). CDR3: CSAREGPGYEQYF. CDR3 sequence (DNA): TGCAGTGCTAGAGAGGGGCCGGGCTACGAGCAGTACTTC.

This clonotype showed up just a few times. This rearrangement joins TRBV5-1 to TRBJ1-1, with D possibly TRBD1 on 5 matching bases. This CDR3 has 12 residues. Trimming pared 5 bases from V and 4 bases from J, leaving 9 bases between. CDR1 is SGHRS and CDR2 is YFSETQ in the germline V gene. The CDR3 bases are TGCGCCAGCAGTTCGGGGGGCACTGAAGCTTTCTTT. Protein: CASSSGGTEAFF. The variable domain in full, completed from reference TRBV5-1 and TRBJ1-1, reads KAGVTQTPRYLIKTRGQQVTLSCSPISGHRSVSWYQQTPGQGLQFLFEYFSETQRNKGNFPGRFSGRQFSNSRSEMNVSTLELGDSALYLCASSSGGTEAFFGQGTRLTVV.

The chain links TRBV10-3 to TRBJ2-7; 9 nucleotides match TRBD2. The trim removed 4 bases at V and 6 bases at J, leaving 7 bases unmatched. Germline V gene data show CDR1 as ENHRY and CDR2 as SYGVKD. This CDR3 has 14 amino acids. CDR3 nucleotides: TGTGCCATCAGTGGTAGGACTAGCGCGATCGAGCAGTACTTC. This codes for CAISGRTSAIEQYF.

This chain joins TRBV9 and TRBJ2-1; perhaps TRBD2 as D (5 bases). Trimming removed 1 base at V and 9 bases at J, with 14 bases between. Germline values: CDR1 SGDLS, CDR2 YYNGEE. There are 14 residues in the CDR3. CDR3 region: CASSVSPGVGEQFF. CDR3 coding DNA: TGTGCCAGCAGCGTATCCCCCGGGGTGGGTGAGCAGTTCTTC. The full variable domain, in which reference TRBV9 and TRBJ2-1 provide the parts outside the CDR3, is DSGVTQTPKHLITATGQRVTLRCSPRSGDLSVYWYQQSLDQGLQFLIQYYNGEERAKGNILERFSAQQFPDLHSELNLSSLELGDSALYFCASSVSPGVGEQFFGPGTRLTVL.